The 27 T cell receptor beta chains reported below all come from one sample, sequenced in a study of T cell responses to AZD1222 COVID-19 vaccine. Method: immunoSEQ multiplex PCR; TCRdb's copy keeps in-frame clones and lacks some. The sample lists fewer than 250,000 clones, 80% to 95% occurring once. Here the sequenced sample was peripheral blood, taken on day 0 of AZD1222 vaccination. All receptors derive from an adult in good health.

The chain carries TRBV9 and TRBJ2-2; D is perhaps TRBD1 (5 bases). The CDR3 sequence is 15 residues long. The germline V gene encodes CDR1 SGDLS and CDR2 YYNGEE. V shed 4 bases and J shed 4 bases, with 14 bases lying between them. The CDR3 DNA sequence: TGTGCCAGCAGCACCGACAGTAGAGCCACCGGGGAGCTGTTTTTT. Its protein product is CASSTDSRATGELFF.

The chain combines TRBV28 with TRBJ2-1; possible D gene TRBD2, 7 bases. The CDR3 consists of 15 residues. The V end was cut by 10 bases, the J end by 2 bases, with 18 bases between. Germline V lookup: CDR1 MDHEN, CDR2 SYDVKM. This CDR3 reads CATRGAHFTYNEQFF. CDR3 nucleotide sequence: TGTGCCACCCGGGGGGCGCATTTCACCTACAATGAGCAGTTCTTC.

V usage is TRBV6-4 and J usage is TRBJ2-2; D unresolved. This CDR3 spans 15 amino acids. Germline-derived CDR1 and CDR2 are MRHNA and SNTAGT. The germline V and J ends were trimmed by 0 bases and 4 bases, with 9 bases remaining between them. The CDR3 bases are TGTGCCAGCAGTGACTCGAAACAGACCACCGGGGAGCTGTTTTTT. Its translation: CASSDSKQTTGELFF.

This chain connects TRBV30 to TRBJ1-6; D is uncertain. The CDR3 is 17 residues long. The germline V gene has CDR1 GTSNPN and CDR2 SVGIG (reference sequence). Trimming removed 0 bases at V and 0 bases at J, with 12 bases between. CDR3 sequence reads: CAWSVEGWHSYNSPLHF. The CDR3 nucleotides are TGTGCCTGGAGTGTTGAGGGTTGGCACTCCTATAATTCACCCCTCCACTTT.

The count of this clone is one. The chain recombines TRBV12-3 or TRBV12-4 with TRBJ2-1, with unresolved D. The CDR3 totals 13 residues. V was cut by 7 bases and J by 4 bases, with 11 bases left in between. The CDR3, as DNA: TGTGCCAGCACCTACTACAGATACAATGAGCAGTTCTTC. Translated: CASTYYRYNEQFF.

CDR3 DNA sequence: TGTGCCAGCAGTGGCACGGGTAGTCCCTACAATGAGCAGTTCTTC. Protein product: CASSGTGSPYNEQFF. The rearrangement links TRBV25-1 to TRBJ2-1; D not resolved. The CDR3 runs 15 residues. CDR1 and CDR2 from the germline V gene are MGHDK and SYGVNS. The V gene lost 4 bases and the J gene lost 2 bases, with 12 bases spanning the gap.

This clone was detected only once. This chain joins TRBV6-5 and TRBJ2-7; D gene uncertain. Germline V lookup: CDR1 MNHEY, CDR2 SVGAGI. The CDR3 contains 11 residues. The germline V and J ends were trimmed by 5 bases and 4 bases, with 6 bases remaining between them. As DNA, the CDR3 is TGTGCCAGCAGTCCTCAATACGAGCAGTACTTC. Amino acids: CASSPQYEQYF.

The chain carries TRBV7-3 and TRBJ2-2; TRBD1 might be the D (5 bases). This CDR3 has 14 amino acids. Trimming took 7 bases from V and 4 from J, leaving 13 bases between them. CDR1 and CDR2 from the germline V gene are SGHTA and FQGTGA. The CDR3 here is CASTLSRGTGELFF. CDR3 sequence (DNA): TGTGCCAGCACCCTTAGTAGGGGCACCGGGGAGCTGTTTTTT.

V and J are TRBV18 and TRBJ1-1, with D possibly being TRBD1 (5 bases). Trimming removed 3 bases from V and 11 bases from J, with 10 bases in between. Germline values: CDR1 KGHSH, CDR2 LQKENI. This CDR3 has 11 residues. As DNA, the CDR3 is TGTGCCAGCTCACCCGGGGGGGAGGCTTTCTTT. This codes for CASSPGGEAFF.

This chain joins TRBV4-2 and TRBJ1-5; D might be TRBD1 (5 bases). Germline CDR1 reads LGHNA; CDR2 reads YNFKEQ. This CDR3 contains 16 residues. V lost 1 base, J lost 5 bases, and 15 bases lay in between. CDR3 amino acids: CASSQAGGQGHQPQHF. The DNA for the CDR3 is TGTGCCAGCAGCCAAGCGGGAGGCCAGGGTCATCAGCCCCAGCATTTT.

J is TRBJ2-3 and V is TRBV12-5, with D maybe TRBD1 (6 bases). The germline CDR1 and CDR2 sequences are LGHNT and FRNRAP. Trimming removed 5 bases from V and 5 bases from J, with 14 bases in between. CDR3 length: 14 amino acids. In nucleotides, the CDR3 is TGTGCTAGTGGTCCCCGGACAGCGGTAGATACGCAGTATTTT. Encoded protein: CASGPRTAVDTQYF.

V gene TRBV9 combines with J gene TRBJ2-3; 7 nucleotides agree with TRBD2. The CDR3 loop spans 13 amino acids. CDR1 and CDR2 (germline): SGDLS, YYNGEE. Losses at the gene ends were 3 bases for V and 4 bases for J; bases not matched to a gene: 2. CDR3 region: CASSGEGPDTQYF. DNA of the CDR3: TGTGCCAGCAGCGGGGAGGGGCCAGATACGCAGTATTTT.

The chain employs TRBV18 and TRBJ2-7, with a tentative D call TRBD1 (5 bases). There are 19 residues in the CDR3. Germline CDR1 KGHSH, CDR2 LQKENI. V gave up 1 base and J gave up 1 base, with 23 bases separating them. The CDR3, as DNA: TGTGCCAGCTCACCACAGCCTTCGGTAGGGCCAGGGCTTTCCTACGAGCAGTACTTC. It encodes CASSPQPSVGPGLSYEQYF.

J is TRBJ1-6 and V is TRBV6-5, with D unresolved. The germline CDR1 and CDR2 sequences are MNHEY and SVGAGI. With 10 bases removed from V and 6 bases from J, the gap between germline ends came to 13 bases. This CDR3 is built from 13 residues. Here the CDR3 reads CATNGQPNSPLHF. CDR3 nucleotide sequence: TGTGCCACTAATGGCCAGCCTAATTCACCCCTCCACTTT.

The V gene is TRBV12-3 or TRBV12-4, the J gene TRBJ1-5, with D unresolved. CDR3 length equals 13 residues. V lost 2 bases, J lost 4 bases, and 6 bases lay in between. CDR3 protein: CASSLNRNQPQHF. CDR3 DNA sequence: TGTGCCAGCAGTTTAAACAGAAATCAGCCCCAGCATTTT.

This chain connects TRBV5-1 to TRBJ2-3; the match to TRBD2 covers 7 bases. CDR3 length equals 14 residues. V shed 1 base, J shed 3 bases, and the junction held 2 bases outside the gene matches. Germline lookup yields CDR1 SGHRS and CDR2 YFSETQ. The CDR3 coding sequence is TGCGCCAGCAGCTTGTGGGGGGGAACAGATACGCAGTATTTT. Its translation is CASSLWGGTDTQYF. Drawing the rest from reference TRBV5-1 and TRBJ2-3, the complete variable domain is KAGVTQTPRYLIKTRGQQVTLSCSPISGHRSVSWYQQTPGQGLQFLFEYFSETQRNKGNFPGRFSGRQFSNSRSEMNVSTLELGDSALYLCASSLWGGTDTQYFGPGTRLTVL.

The chain links TRBV11-2 to TRBJ1-1; D is undetermined. V lost 3 bases to trimming and J lost 0 bases, with 11 bases between them. CDR1 and CDR2 from the germline V gene are SGHAT and FQNNGV. There are 15 residues in the CDR3. The CDR3 protein is CASSFQVQLNTEAFF. The CDR3 region has the DNA TGTGCCAGCAGCTTTCAGGTTCAGCTGAACACTGAAGCTTTCTTT.

CDR3 bases: TGTGCCAGCAGTTCTCCGGGAACAGGGTCACCCCTCCACTTT. Translation: CASSSPGTGSPLHF. V usage is TRBV3-1 (or the pseudogene TRBV3-2) and J usage is TRBJ1-6; tentative D call: TRBD1 (6 bases). The V gene lost 6 bases and the J gene lost 10 bases, with 16 bases spanning the gap. In germline, CDR1 is LGHDT, CDR2 YNNKEL (reference sequence). This CDR3 is 14 amino acids long.

This chain connects TRBV12-3 or TRBV12-4 to TRBJ1-1, with D maybe TRBD1 (5 bases). Trimming removed 7 bases from V and 5 bases from J, with 14 bases in between. The CDR3 loop spans 13 amino acids. Written as DNA, the CDR3 is TGTGCCAGCACCTTTTCCAGGGTTACTGAAGCTTTCTTT. Translation gives CASTFSRVTEAFF.

V usage is TRBV19 and J usage is TRBJ1-2; TRBD1 aligns across 9 bases. CDR1 and CDR2 from the germline V gene are LNHDA and SQIVND (reference sequence). V gave up 3 bases and J gave up 3 bases; unmatched junction bases: 2. The CDR3 has 14 residues. The CDR3 is CASSIGDRDYGYTF. The DNA of the CDR3 is TGTGCCAGTAGTATTGGGGACAGGGACTATGGCTACACCTTC.

The chain has TRBV12-3 or TRBV12-4 and TRBJ1-2; D remains ambiguous. Trimming stripped 6 bases from V and 8 bases from J, with 13 bases between. The CDR3 sequence is 12 residues long. Here the CDR3 reads CASSLTRRGYTF. The CDR3 DNA reads TGTGCCAGCAGCTTGACAAGAAGGGGCTACACCTTC.

The V call is TRBV7-9, the J call TRBJ1-1, with D unclear. This CDR3 is 16 amino acids long. Trimming removed 2 bases from V and 0 bases from J, with 13 bases in between. Per the germline V gene, CDR1 is SEHNR and CDR2 is FQNEAQ (reference sequence). As DNA, the CDR3 is TGTGCCAGCAGCTTACCCATAAGAGGGTTGAACACTGAAGCTTTCTTT. It translates to CASSLPIRGLNTEAFF.

The chain joins TRBV5-4 to TRBJ2-5, with D possibly TRBD2 on 7 matching bases. Between the trimmed V and J ends, which lost 1 base and 5 bases, there was a span of 18 bases. This CDR3 spans 16 amino acids. Looked up from germline, CDR1 is SGHNT and CDR2 is YYREEE (reference sequence). DNA for the CDR3: TGTGCCAGCAGCTTGATTATATGGGGGGGCAGGGAGACCCAGTACTTC. Amino acid sequence: CASSLIIWGGRETQYF.

The genes are TRBV5-1 and TRBJ2-1; D uncertain. CDR1 and CDR2 (germline): SGHRS, YFSETQ. Trimming left V 2 bases short and J 7 bases short, with 16 bases between. CDR3 size: 15 residues. In DNA form, the CDR3 reads TGCGCCAGCAGCTTCGATTGGACCGGGCTTAATGAGCAGTTCTTC. Amino acid sequence: CASSFDWTGLNEQFF.

V gene TRBV15 combines with J gene TRBJ2-7, with D maybe TRBD2 (5 bases). Per the germline V gene, CDR1 is LNHNV and CDR2 is YYDKDF (reference sequence). CDR3 size: 15 residues. The V end was cut by 0 bases, the J end by 7 bases, with 16 bases between. CDR3 DNA sequence: TGTGCCACCAGCAGAGATCAAGCTAGCTCTCATGAGCAGTACTTC. Amino acid sequence: CATSRDQASSHEQYF.

V gene TRBV11-2 combines with J gene TRBJ2-7; D is possibly TRBD1 (6 bases). CDR3 length: 17 amino acids. Per the germline V gene, CDR1 is SGHAT and CDR2 is FQNNGV. V was trimmed by 2 bases and J by 7 bases, leaving 24 bases between them. DNA for the CDR3: TGTGCCAGCAGCTTACGACCCCCCGGGACAACGATCAATGAGCAGTACTTC. It specifies CASSLRPPGTTINEQYF. Drawing the rest from reference TRBV11-2 and TRBJ2-7, the complete variable domain is EAGVAQSPRYKIIEKRQSVAFWCNPISGHATLYWYQQILGQGPKLLIQFQNNGVVDDSQLPKDRFSAERLKGVDSTLKIQPAKLEDSAVYLCASSLRPPGTTINEQYFGPGTRLTVT.

The chain carries TRBV19 and TRBJ1-3, with unresolved D. V dropped 1 base and J dropped 1 base, with 14 bases sitting between them. Germline values: CDR1 LNHDA, CDR2 SQIVND (reference sequence). The CDR3 sequence is 17 residues long. The CDR3 bases are TGTGCCAGTAGTATAGTCCCTCAGACGGTATCTGGAAACACCATATATTTT. Protein: CASSIVPQTVSGNTIYF.